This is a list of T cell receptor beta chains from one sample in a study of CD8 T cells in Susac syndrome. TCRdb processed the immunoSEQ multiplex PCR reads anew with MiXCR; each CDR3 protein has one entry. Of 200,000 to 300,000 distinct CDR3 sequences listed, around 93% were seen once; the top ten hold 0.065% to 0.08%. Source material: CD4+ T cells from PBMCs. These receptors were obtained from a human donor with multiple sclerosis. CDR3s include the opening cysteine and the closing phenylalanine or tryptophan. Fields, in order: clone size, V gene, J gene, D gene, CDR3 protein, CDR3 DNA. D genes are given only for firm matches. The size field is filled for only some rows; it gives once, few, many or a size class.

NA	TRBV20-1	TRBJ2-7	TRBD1	CSVDRGTYEQYF	TGCAGTGTGGACAGGGGCACCTACGAGCAGTACTTC
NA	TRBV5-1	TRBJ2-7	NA	CASSDRGTAYTYEQYF	TGCGCCAGCAGCGATCGCGGGACAGCCTATACCTACGAGCAGTACTTC
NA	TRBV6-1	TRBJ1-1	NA	CASTHLGRGRGLLGSAFF	TGTGCCAGCACTCACCTCGGCCGGGGACGGGGTCTCTTGGGGTCAGCTTTCTTT
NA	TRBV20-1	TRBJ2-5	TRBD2	CSASFGGGPQETQYF	TGCAGTGCTAGCTTCGGCGGGGGACCTCAAGAGACCCAGTACTTC
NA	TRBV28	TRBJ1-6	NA	CASSPTGRSNSPLHF	TGTGCCAGCAGTCCCACAGGGAGAAGTAATTCACCCCTCCACTTT
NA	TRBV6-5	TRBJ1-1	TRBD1	CASSRQGWETEAFF	TGTGCCAGCAGTAGACAGGGATGGGAGACTGAAGCTTTCTTT
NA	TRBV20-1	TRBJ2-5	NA	CSARDGAVYQETQYF	TGCAGTGCTAGAGATGGGGCAGTATATCAAGAGACCCAGTACTTC
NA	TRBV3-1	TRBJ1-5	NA	CASSSRGQGKGNQPQHF	TGTGCCAGCAGCTCGCGGGGGCAGGGCAAAGGAAATCAGCCCCAGCATTTT
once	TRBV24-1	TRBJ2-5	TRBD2	CATSELSGRAETQYF	TGTGCCACCAGTGAGTTAAGCGGGAGGGCCGAGACCCAGTACTTC
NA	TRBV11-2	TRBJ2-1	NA	CASSWRLDNEQFF	TGTGCCAGCAGCTGGAGACTAGATAATGAGCAGTTCTTC
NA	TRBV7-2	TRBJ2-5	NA	CASSLGVATAKLQETQYF	TGTGCCAGCAGCTTAGGAGTGGCCACAGCGAAACTACAAGAGACCCAGTACTTC
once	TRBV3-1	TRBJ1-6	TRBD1	CASSQGTGGKLPLHF	TGTGCCAGCAGCCAAGGGACAGGGGGAAAGTTACCCCTCCACTTT
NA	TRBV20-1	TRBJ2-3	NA	CSARNPSGDTQYF	TGCAGTGCTAGGAATCCCTCAGGGGATACGCAGTATTTT
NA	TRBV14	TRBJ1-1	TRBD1	CASNQDRVTEAFF	TGTGCCAGCAACCAGGACAGGGTCACTGAAGCTTTCTTT
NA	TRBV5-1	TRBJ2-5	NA	CASSLHSSQETQYF	TGCGCCAGCAGCTTGCACAGTTCCCAGGAGACCCAGTACTTC
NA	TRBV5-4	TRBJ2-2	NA	CASSLDTLFGELFF	TGTGCCAGCAGCCTTGACACACTTTTCGGGGAGCTGTTTTTT
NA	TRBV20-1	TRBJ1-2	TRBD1	CSAEGGQGISYTF	TGCAGTGCTGAGGGAGGACAGGGGATAAGCTACACCTTC
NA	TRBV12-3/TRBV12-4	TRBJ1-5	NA	CASSRGRAENQPQHF	TGTGCCAGCAGCCGCGGCAGGGCCGAAAATCAGCCCCAGCATTTT